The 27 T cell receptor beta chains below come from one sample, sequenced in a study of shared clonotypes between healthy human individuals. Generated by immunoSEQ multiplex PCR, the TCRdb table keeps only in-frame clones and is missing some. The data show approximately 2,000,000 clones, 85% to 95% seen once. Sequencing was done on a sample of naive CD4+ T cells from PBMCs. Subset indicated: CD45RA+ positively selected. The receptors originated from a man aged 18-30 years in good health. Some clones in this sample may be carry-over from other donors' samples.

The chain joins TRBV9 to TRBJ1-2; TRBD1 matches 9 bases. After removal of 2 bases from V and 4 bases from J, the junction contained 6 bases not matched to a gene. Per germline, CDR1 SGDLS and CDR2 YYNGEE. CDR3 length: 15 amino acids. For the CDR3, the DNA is TGTGCCAGCAGCGTCCACAGGGGGCGGCCCTATGGCTACACCTTC. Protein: CASSVHRGRPYGYTF.

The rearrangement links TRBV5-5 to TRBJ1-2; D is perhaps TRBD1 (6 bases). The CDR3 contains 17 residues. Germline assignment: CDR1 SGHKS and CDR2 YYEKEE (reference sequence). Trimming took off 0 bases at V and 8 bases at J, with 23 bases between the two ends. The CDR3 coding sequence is TGTGCCAGCAGCTTGGCATCTCGGGACAATTTTCCCCGAGGCTACACCTTC. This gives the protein CASSLASRDNFPRGYTF. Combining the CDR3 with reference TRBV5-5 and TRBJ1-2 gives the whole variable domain DAGVTQSPTHLIKTRGQQVTLRCSPISGHKSVSWYQQVLGQGPQFIFQYYEKEERGRGNFPDRFSARQFPNYSSELNVNALLLGDSALYLCASSLASRDNFPRGYTFGSGTRLTVV.

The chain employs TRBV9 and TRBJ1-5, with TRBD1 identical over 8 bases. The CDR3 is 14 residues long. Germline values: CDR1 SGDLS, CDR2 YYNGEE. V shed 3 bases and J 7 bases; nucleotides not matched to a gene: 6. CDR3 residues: CASSADRVGQPQHF. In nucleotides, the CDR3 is TGTGCCAGCAGCGCGGACAGGGTTGGGCAGCCCCAGCATTTT.

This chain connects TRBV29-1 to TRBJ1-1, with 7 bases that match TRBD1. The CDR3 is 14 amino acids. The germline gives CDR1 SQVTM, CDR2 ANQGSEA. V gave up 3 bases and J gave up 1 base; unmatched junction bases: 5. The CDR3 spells CSVDGDSSNTEAFF. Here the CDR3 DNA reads TGCAGCGTTGATGGGGACAGCTCGAACACTGAAGCTTTCTTT.

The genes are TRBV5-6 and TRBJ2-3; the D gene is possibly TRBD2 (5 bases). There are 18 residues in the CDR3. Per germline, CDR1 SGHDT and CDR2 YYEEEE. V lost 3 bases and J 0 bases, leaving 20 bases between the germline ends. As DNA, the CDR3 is TGTGCCAGCAGCTCACCGTTTTTCGGGATACTTAGCACAGATACGCAGTATTTT. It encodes CASSSPFFGILSTDTQYF. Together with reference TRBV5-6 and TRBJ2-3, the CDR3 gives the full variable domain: DAGVTQSPTHLIKTRGQQVTLRCSPKSGHDTVSWYQQALGQGPQFIFQYYEEEERQRGNFPDRFSGHQFPNYSSELNVNALLLGDSALYLCASSSPFFGILSTDTQYFGPGTRLTVL.

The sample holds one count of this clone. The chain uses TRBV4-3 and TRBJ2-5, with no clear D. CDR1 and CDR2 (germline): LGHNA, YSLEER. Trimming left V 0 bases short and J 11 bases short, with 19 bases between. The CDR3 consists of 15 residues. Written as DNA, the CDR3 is TGCGCCAGCAGCCAAGACGTTAGATGGTCCTATGAGCAGTACTTC. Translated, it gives CASSQDVRWSYEQYF.

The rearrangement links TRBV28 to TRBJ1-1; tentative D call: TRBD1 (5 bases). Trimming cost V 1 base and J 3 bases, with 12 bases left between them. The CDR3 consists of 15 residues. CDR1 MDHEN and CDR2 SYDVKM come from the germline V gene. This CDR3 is CASSLSRVRYTEAFF. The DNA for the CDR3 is TGTGCCAGCAGTTTATCCAGGGTTAGGTACACTGAAGCTTTCTTT.

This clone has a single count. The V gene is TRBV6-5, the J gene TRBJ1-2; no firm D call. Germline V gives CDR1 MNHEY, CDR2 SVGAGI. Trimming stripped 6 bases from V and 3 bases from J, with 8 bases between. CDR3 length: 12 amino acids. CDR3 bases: TGTGCCAGCAGCCGGAGGGACTATGGCTACACCTTC. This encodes CASSRRDYGYTF.

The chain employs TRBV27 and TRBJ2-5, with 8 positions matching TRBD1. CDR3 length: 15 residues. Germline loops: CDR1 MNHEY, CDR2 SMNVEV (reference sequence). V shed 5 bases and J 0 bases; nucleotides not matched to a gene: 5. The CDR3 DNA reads TGTGCCAGCAGTCGGGACAGGCTGTACCAAGAGACCCAGTACTTC. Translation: CASSRDRLYQETQYF.

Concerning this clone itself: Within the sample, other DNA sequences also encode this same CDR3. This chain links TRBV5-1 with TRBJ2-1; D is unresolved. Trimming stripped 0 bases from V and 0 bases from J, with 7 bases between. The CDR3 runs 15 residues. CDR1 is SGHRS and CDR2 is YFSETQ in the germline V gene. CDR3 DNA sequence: TGCGCCAGCAGCTTGGCTGAGAGCTCCTACAATGAGCAGTTCTTC. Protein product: CASSLAESSYNEQFF.

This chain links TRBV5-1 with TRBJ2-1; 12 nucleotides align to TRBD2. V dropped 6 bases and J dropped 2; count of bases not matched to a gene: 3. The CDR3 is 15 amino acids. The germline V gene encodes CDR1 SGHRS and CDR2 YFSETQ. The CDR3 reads CASNPSGGAYNEQFF. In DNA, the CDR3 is TGCGCCAGCAACCCTAGCGGGGGGGCCTACAATGAGCAGTTCTTC.

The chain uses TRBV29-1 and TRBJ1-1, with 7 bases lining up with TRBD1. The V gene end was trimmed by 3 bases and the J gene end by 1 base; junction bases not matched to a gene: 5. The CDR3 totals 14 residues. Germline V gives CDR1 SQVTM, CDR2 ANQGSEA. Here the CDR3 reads CSVERDRANTEAFF. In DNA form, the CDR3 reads TGCAGCGTTGAGCGGGACAGAGCGAACACTGAAGCTTTCTTT.

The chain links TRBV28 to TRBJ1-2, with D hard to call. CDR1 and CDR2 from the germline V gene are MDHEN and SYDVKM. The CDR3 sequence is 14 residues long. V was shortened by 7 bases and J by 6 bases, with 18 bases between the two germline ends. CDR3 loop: CASTGLLGLDGYTF. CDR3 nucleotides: TGTGCCAGCACAGGACTCTTGGGTTTGGATGGCTACACCTTC.

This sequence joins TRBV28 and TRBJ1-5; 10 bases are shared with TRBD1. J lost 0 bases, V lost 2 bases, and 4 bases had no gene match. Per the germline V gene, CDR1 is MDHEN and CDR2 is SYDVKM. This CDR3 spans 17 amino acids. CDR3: CASSLPGQGLSNQPQHF. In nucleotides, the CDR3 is TGTGCCAGCAGTTTACCGGGACAGGGGCTTAGCAATCAGCCCCAGCATTTT. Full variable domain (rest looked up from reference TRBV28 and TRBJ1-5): DVKVTQSSRYLVKRTGEKVFLECVQDMDHENMFWYRQDPGLGLRLIYFSYDVKMKEKGDIPEGYSVSREKKERFSLILESASTNQTSMYLCASSLPGQGLSNQPQHFGDGTRLSIL.

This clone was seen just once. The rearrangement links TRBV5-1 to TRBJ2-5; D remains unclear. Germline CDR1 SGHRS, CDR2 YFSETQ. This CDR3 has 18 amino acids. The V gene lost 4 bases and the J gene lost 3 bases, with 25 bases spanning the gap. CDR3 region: CASSPFRLNIAGEETQYF. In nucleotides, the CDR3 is TGCGCCAGCAGCCCCTTCCGACTGAATATTGCAGGTGAAGAGACCCAGTACTTC.

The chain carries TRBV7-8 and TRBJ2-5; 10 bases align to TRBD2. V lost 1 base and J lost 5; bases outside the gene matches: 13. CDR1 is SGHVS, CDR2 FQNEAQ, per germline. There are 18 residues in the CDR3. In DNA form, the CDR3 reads TGTGCCAGCAGCTTAGGTGATCTCCTAGCGGGAGCAAGGGAGACCCAGTACTTC. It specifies CASSLGDLLAGARETQYF. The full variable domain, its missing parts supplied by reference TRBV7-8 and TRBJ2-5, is GAGVSQSPRYKVAKRGQDVALRCDPISGHVSLFWYQQALGQGPEFLTYFQNEAQLDKSGLPSDRFFAERPEGSVSTLKIQRTQQEDSAVYLCASSLGDLLAGARETQYFGPGTRLLVL.

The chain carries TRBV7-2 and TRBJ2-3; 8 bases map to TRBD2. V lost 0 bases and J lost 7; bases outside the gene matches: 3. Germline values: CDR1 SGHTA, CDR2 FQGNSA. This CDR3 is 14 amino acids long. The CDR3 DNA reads TGTGCCAGCAGCTTAGCGGTTAGCGGGAATACGCAGTATTTT. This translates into CASSLAVSGNTQYF.

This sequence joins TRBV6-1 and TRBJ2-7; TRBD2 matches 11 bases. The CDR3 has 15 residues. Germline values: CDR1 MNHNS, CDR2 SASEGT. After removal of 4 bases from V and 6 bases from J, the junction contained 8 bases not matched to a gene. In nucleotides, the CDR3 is TGTGCCAGCAGTGTGTCCCTAGCGGGAGGAAGCGAGCAGTACTTC. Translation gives CASSVSLAGGSEQYF.

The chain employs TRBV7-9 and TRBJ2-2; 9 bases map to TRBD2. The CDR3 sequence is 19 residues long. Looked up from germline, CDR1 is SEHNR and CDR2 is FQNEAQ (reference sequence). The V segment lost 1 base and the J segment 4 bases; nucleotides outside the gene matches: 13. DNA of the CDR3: TGTGCCAGCAGCTTAGTCCCATATAGTAGCGGGAGACGCACCGGGGAGCTGTTTTTT. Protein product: CASSLVPYSSGRRTGELFF.

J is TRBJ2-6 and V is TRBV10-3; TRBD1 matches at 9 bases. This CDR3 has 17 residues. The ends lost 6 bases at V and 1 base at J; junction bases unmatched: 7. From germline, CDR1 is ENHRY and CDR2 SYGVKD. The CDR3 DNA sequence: TGTGCCATCAGGCCGGGACAGGGTATGTCTGGGGCCAACGTCCTGACTTTC. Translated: CAIRPGQGMSGANVLTF.

Here the CDR3 DNA reads TGTGCCAGCTCACCAACCGGCCCGCTGGGAACCTACGAGCAGTACTTC. Translation gives CASSPTGPLGTYEQYF. The chain carries TRBV18 and TRBJ2-7; D uncertain. The V and J ends lost 2 bases and 2 bases respectively, with 16 bases between them. CDR3 length: 16 amino acids. Germline-derived CDR1 and CDR2 are KGHSH and LQKENI.

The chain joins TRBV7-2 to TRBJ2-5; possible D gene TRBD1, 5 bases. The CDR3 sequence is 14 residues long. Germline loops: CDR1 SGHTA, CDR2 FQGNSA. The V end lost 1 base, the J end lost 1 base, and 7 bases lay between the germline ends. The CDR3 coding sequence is TGTGCCAGCAGCTTAGTAACAGGCCAAGAGACCCAGTACTTC. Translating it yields CASSLVTGQETQYF. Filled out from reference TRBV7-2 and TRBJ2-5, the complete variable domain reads GAGVSQSPSNKVTEKGKDVELRCDPISGHTALYWYRQSLGQGLEFLIYFQGNSAPDKSGLPSDRFSAERTGGSVSTLTIQRTQQEDSAVYLCASSLVTGQETQYFGPGTRLLVL.

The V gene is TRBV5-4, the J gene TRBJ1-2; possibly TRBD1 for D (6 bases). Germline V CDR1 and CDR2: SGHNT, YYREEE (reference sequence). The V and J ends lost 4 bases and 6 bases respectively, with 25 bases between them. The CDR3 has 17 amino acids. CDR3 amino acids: CASSPKGGFPFADGYTF. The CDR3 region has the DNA TGTGCCAGCAGCCCCAAGGGGGGGTTCCCTTTTGCGGATGGCTACACCTTC.

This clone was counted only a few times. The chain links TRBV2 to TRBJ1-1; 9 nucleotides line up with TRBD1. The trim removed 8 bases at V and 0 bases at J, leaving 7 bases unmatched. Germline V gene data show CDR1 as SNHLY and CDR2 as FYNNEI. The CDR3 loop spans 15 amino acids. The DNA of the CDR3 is TGTGCCAGCCGAGGGACAGGGAGTGTGAACACTGAAGCTTTCTTT. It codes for CASRGTGSVNTEAFF. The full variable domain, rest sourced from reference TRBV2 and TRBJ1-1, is EPEVTQTPSHQVTQMGQEVILRCVPISNHLYFYWYRQILGQKVEFLVSFYNNEISEKSEIFDDQFSVERPDGSNFTLKIRSTKLEDSAMYFCASRGTGSVNTEAFFGQGTRLTVV.

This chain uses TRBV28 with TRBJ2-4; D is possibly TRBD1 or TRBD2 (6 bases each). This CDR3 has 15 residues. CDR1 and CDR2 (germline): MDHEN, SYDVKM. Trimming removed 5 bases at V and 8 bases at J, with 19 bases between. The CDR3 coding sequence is TGTGCCAGCAGTCGTGGAGGAGGGGGAGTTGACATTCAGTACTTC. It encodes CASSRGGGGVDIQYF.

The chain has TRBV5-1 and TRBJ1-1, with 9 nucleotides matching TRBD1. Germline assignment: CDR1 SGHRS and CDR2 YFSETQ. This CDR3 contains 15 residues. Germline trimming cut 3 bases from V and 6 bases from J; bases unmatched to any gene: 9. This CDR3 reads CASSSRTGEFSEAFF. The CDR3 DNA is TGCGCCAGCAGCTCCCGGACAGGGGAATTTTCTGAAGCTTTCTTT.

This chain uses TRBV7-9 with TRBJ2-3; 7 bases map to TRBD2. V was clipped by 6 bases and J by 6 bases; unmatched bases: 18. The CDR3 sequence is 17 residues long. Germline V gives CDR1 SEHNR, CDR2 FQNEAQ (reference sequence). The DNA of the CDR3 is TGTGCCAGCAGTTTTGAATGGGGGGGTAAAGGTCGGGATACGCAGTATTTT. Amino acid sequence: CASSFEWGGKGRDTQYF. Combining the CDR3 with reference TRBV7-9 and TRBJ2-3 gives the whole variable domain DTGVSQNPRHKITKRGQNVTFRCDPISEHNRLYWYRQTLGQGPEFLTYFQNEAQLEKSRLLSDRFSAERPKGSFSTLEIQRTEQGDSAMYLCASSFEWGGKGRDTQYFGPGTRLTVL.